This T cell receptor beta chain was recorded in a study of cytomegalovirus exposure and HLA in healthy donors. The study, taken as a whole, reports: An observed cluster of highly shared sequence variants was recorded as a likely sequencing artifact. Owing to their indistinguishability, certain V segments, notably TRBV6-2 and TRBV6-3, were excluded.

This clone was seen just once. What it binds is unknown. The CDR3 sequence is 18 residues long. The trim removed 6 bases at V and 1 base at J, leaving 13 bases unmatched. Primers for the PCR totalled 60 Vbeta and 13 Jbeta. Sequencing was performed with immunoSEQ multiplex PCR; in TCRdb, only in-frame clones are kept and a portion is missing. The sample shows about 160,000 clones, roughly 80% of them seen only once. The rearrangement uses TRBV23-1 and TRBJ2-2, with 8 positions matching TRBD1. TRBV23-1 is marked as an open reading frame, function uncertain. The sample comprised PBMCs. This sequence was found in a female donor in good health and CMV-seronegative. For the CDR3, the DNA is TGCGCCAGCAGCCGACCTCCGCGGACAGGGCGGAACACCGGGGAGCTGTTTTTT. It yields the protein CASSRPPRTGRNTGELFF.